This T cell receptor beta chain is drawn from a study of metastatic and nonmetastatic thyroid tumors. Study overall: Thyroid patients, malignant and benign, had repertoires compared across blood and tumor or nodule tissue.

As handled by the study authors: CDR3 was compared across clinicopathological groups, and the resulting differences were used to build a distant-metastasis classifier for papillary thyroid cancer. TCRdb called clones again from the PCR reads with MiXCR. For this entry, the V and J calls and clone size follow TCRdb and not the study's own pipeline. The sample carries under 35,000 clones, 35% recorded once. Not a single patient had been given any form of treatment at any point before undergoing thyroid surgery. The CDR3 loop spans 13 amino acids. Germline CDR1 and CDR2: SGHTS and YDEGEE. V shed 0 bases and J shed 4 bases, with 8 bases lying between them.

Material: tumor tissue. The source of this sequence is a female donor with papillary thyroid cancer or a benign thyroid nodule (not recorded which). Some clones in this sample may be carry-over from other donors' samples. The chain has TRBV5-8 and TRBJ2-7; D ambiguous. CDR3 protein: CASSLATVYEQYF. DNA of the CDR3: TGTGCCAGCAGCTTGGCCACAGTGTACGAGCAGTACTTC.